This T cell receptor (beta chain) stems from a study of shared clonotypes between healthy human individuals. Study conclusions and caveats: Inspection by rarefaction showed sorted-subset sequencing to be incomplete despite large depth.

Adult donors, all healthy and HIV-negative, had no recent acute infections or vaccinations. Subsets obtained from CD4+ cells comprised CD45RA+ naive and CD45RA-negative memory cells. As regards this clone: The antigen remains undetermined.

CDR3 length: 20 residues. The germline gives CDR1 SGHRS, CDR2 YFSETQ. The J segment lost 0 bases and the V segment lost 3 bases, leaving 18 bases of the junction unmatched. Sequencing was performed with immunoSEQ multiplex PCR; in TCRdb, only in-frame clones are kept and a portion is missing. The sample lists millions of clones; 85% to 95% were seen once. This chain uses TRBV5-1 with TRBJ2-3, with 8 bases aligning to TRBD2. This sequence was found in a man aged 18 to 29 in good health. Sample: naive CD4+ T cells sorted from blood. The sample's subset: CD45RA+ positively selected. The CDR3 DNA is TGCGCCAGCAGCTCAACAGGGAGGGTAGCGGGGACCCCGAGCACAGATACGCAGTATTTT. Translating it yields CASSSTGRVAGTPSTDTQYF.